Following are 12 T cell receptor beta chains from one sample sequenced in a study of T cell changes during pregnancy in multiple sclerosis. TCRdb keeps only in-frame clones here, not all; method: immunoSEQ multiplex PCR. The sample consists of roughly 100,000 clones, 75% to 95% of them appearing once. The source was peripheral blood, collected before pregnancy. The receptors originated from a female donor with multiple sclerosis, enrolled in a pregnancy study.

The chain links TRBV9 to TRBJ2-7; D call uncertain. V gave up 0 bases and J gave up 5 bases, with 12 bases separating them. The CDR3 runs to 14 residues. Germline CDR1 and CDR2: SGDLS and YYNGEE. This CDR3 is CASSVAATQHEQYF. DNA for the CDR3: TGTGCCAGCAGCGTAGCGGCTACACAGCACGAGCAGTACTTC.

This chain joins TRBV6-5 and TRBJ1-1, with no clear D. In germline, CDR1 is MNHEY, CDR2 SVGAGI. The CDR3 is 14 amino acids. Trimming removed 6 bases at V and 1 base at J, with 12 bases between. This CDR3 is CASRPGRANTEAFF. Written as DNA, the CDR3 is TGTGCCAGCAGGCCGGGGAGGGCGAACACTGAAGCTTTCTTT.

The V and J genes are TRBV19 and TRBJ1-5; D not resolved. This CDR3 region has 16 residues. Trimming stripped 4 bases from V and 2 bases from J, with 15 bases between. CDR1 LNHDA and CDR2 SQIVND come from the germline V gene (reference sequence). The CDR3 coding sequence is TGTGCCAGTAGTAGGCCGGGTGAAGGAGGCAATCAGCCCCAGCATTTT. Its protein product is CASSRPGEGGNQPQHF.

This rearrangement joins TRBV5-1 to TRBJ2-7; tentative D call: TRBD1 (6 bases). The CDR3 covers 15 residues. V was trimmed by 3 bases and J by 5 bases, leaving 18 bases between them. Germline V gene lookup returns CDR1 SGHRS and CDR2 YFSETQ. CDR3 nucleotide sequence: TGCGCCAGCAGCTCAGAACAGGGATTATTGGACGAGCAGTACTTC. Its protein product is CASSSEQGLLDEQYF.

The genes are TRBV7-8 and TRBJ2-1; no clear D gene. The CDR3 consists of 15 residues. V shed 0 bases and J shed 0 bases, with 6 bases lying between them. In germline, CDR1 is SGHVS, CDR2 FQNEAQ. The CDR3 coding sequence is TGTGCCAGCAGCTTAGCGGCTAGCTCCTACAATGAGCAGTTCTTC. It codes for CASSLAASSYNEQFF.

This sequence joins TRBV5-1 and TRBJ2-7; D uncertain. The CDR3 sequence is 13 residues long. Germline CDR1 reads SGHRS; CDR2 reads YFSETQ. Trimming removed 0 bases from V and 3 bases from J, with 7 bases in between. In nucleotides, the CDR3 is TGCGCCAGCAGCTTGGCCACATACTACGAGCAGTACTTC. Its translation: CASSLATYYEQYF.

This rearrangement joins TRBV29-1 to TRBJ2-3; TRBD2 agrees at 7 bases. Looked up from germline, CDR1 is SQVTM and CDR2 is ANQGSEA. The CDR3 runs 15 residues. Trimming took 4 bases from V and 3 from J; bases not matched to a gene: 10. The CDR3 region has the DNA TGCAGCGTTGCTAGAACGGGGGGAATAACAGATACGCAGTATTTT. Protein sequence: CSVARTGGITDTQYF.

The chain couples TRBV7-6 to TRBJ2-2; TRBD1 might be the D (5 bases). The CDR3 consists of 15 residues. The ends were cut back, 1 base at V and 7 bases at J, with 13 bases in the middle. Per the germline V gene, CDR1 is SGHVS and CDR2 is FNYEAQ. CDR3 sequence (DNA): TGTGCCAGCAGCTTAGAAATGGGGCGGAGCGGGGAGCTGTTTTTT. Its translation is CASSLEMGRSGELFF. The full variable domain, with the rest looked up from reference TRBV7-6 and TRBJ2-2, is GAGVSQSPRYKVTKRGQDVALRCDPISGHVSLYWYRQALGQGPEFLTYFNYEAQQDKSGLPNDRFSAERPEGSISTLTIQRTEQRDSAMYRCASSLEMGRSGELFFGEGSRLTVL.

This clone was counted only a few times. The rearrangement links TRBV6-1 to TRBJ2-7, with TRBD1 as a possible D gene (5 bases). Trimming shortened V by 0 bases and J by 4 bases, and 13 bases separated the two germline ends. CDR1 MNHNS and CDR2 SASEGT come from the germline V gene. The CDR3 is 15 amino acids. This CDR3 is CASSEASGWVYEQYF. CDR3 DNA sequence: TGTGCCAGCAGTGAAGCGTCAGGGTGGGTTTACGAGCAGTACTTC.

This chain joins TRBV5-6 and TRBJ1-5; TRBD1 aligns across 9 bases. Per the germline V gene, CDR1 is SGHDT and CDR2 is YYEEEE. J lost 7 bases, V lost 1 base, and 3 bases had no gene match. This CDR3 is built from 14 residues. CDR3 DNA sequence: TGTGCCAGCAGCTTGAGGGGACAGGGCCAGCCCCAGCATTTT. It encodes CASSLRGQGQPQHF.

V is TRBV27 and J is TRBJ1-5; no clear D. The CDR3 is 15 amino acids. Germline lookup yields CDR1 MNHEY and CDR2 SMNVEV (reference sequence). The ends were cut back, 5 bases at V and 0 bases at J, with 11 bases in the middle. DNA of the CDR3: TGTGCCAGCAGTATAACTAGAGATAGCAATCAGCCCCAGCATTTT. Residues: CASSITRDSNQPQHF.

The chain is built from TRBV11-2 and TRBJ2-5; D possibly corresponds to TRBD2 (5 bases). Germline V CDR1 and CDR2: SGHAT, FQNNGV. The CDR3 spans 15 residues. Trimming took off 4 bases at V and 7 bases at J, with 19 bases between the two ends. The CDR3, as DNA: TGTGCCAGCAGCTCCCACACTAGTTTTCCTGTGACCCAGTACTTC. Protein: CASSSHTSFPVTQYF. The full variable domain, in which reference TRBV11-2 and TRBJ2-5 provide the parts outside the CDR3, is EAGVAQSPRYKIIEKRQSVAFWCNPISGHATLYWYQQILGQGPKLLIQFQNNGVVDDSQLPKDRFSAERLKGVDSTLKIQPAKLEDSAVYLCASSSHTSFPVTQYFGPGTRLLVL.